Listed below are T cell receptor beta chains from one sample, sequenced in a study of shared clonotypes between healthy human individuals. The data were produced by immunoSEQ multiplex PCR, yet TCRdb's version contains in-frame clones alone and is incomplete. The sample yields 2 million to 2.5 million clones, 92% seen once. Specimen: naive CD4+ T cells from PBMCs. The receptors derive from a man aged 18 to 30 in good health. Some clones in this sample may be carry-over from other donors' samples. Each CDR3 is given with its conserved first and last residue. A D gene is named only where the DNA matches it firmly. Size values are once, few and many counts, or a class for expanded clones, and some rows have none.

v_gene: TRBV10-3
j_gene: TRBJ2-3
abundance: .
d_gene: TRBD1
CDR3nt: TGTGCCATCAGTGAGGGGGACAGGGCCACAGATACGCAGTATTTT
CDR3aa: CAISEGDRATDTQYF

v_gene: TRBV5-4
j_gene: TRBJ1-1
abundance: .
d_gene: .
CDR3nt: TGTGCCAGCAACCATAACCGGGGGGCAGAAGCTTTCTTT
CDR3aa: CASNHNRGAEAFF

v_gene: TRBV6-6
j_gene: TRBJ1-2
abundance: .
d_gene: TRBD1
CDR3nt: TGTGCCAGCAGTGGAGATGACAGGGGGAACTATGGCTACACCTTC
CDR3aa: CASSGDDRGNYGYTF

v_gene: TRBV23-1
j_gene: TRBJ2-7
abundance: .
d_gene: .
CDR3nt: TGCGCCAGCAGTCAATCTGGTGCCCCAGAGGGAGCGCCATCCTCCTACGAGCAGTACTTC
CDR3aa: CASSQSGAPEGAPSSYEQYF

v_gene: TRBV29-1
j_gene: TRBJ2-2
abundance: .
d_gene: TRBD1
CDR3nt: TGCAGCGTTTCCCCGACAGGGTTCGGGGAGCTGTTTTTT
CDR3aa: CSVSPTGFGELFF

v_gene: TRBV6-5
j_gene: TRBJ1-4
abundance: .
d_gene: .
CDR3nt: TGTGCCAGCAGTTACTCGTATACAGCCTCTTTGGAAAAACTGTTTTTT
CDR3aa: CASSYSYTASLEKLFF

v_gene: TRBV6-5
j_gene: TRBJ1-1
abundance: .
d_gene: .
CDR3nt: TGTGCCAGCAGTTACTCTCCCACTCGGGTGTCTGCTGAAGCTTTCTTT
CDR3aa: CASSYSPTRVSAEAFF

v_gene: TRBV5-1
j_gene: TRBJ2-1
abundance: .
d_gene: .
CDR3nt: TGCGCCAGCAGCTTGGCCGGGCAGGGAGAGGAGCAGTTCTTC
CDR3aa: CASSLAGQGEEQFF

v_gene: TRBV5-1
j_gene: TRBJ1-1
abundance: .
d_gene: TRBD1
CDR3nt: TGCGCCAGCAGCTTCACCGGGACAGCGAACACTGAAGCTTTCTTT
CDR3aa: CASSFTGTANTEAFF

v_gene: TRBV28
j_gene: TRBJ1-1
abundance: .
d_gene: TRBD1
CDR3nt: TGTGCCAGCAGTGGGACAGTCACTGAAGCTTTCTTT
CDR3aa: CASSGTVTEAFF

v_gene: TRBV28
j_gene: TRBJ2-1
abundance: once
d_gene: .
CDR3nt: TGTGCCAGCAGTTTCGGGCGGAACTACAATGAGCAGTTCTTC
CDR3aa: CASSFGRNYNEQFF

v_gene: TRBV7-3
j_gene: TRBJ2-3
abundance: .
d_gene: .
CDR3nt: TGTGCCAGCAGCTTAAATAACGCCGACCCGGCGCAGTATTTT
CDR3aa: CASSLNNADPAQYF

v_gene: TRBV7-2
j_gene: TRBJ2-1
abundance: .
d_gene: .
CDR3nt: TGTGCCAGCAGCGCACGGGGGCTGTACAATGAGCAGTTCTTC
CDR3aa: CASSARGLYNEQFF

v_gene: TRBV9
j_gene: TRBJ1-3
abundance: .
d_gene: .
CDR3nt: TGTGCCAGCAGCGTACGTGGTACCGGAAACACCATATATTTT
CDR3aa: CASSVRGTGNTIYF

v_gene: TRBV14
j_gene: TRBJ1-2
abundance: .
d_gene: TRBD1
CDR3nt: TGTGCCAGCAGCCAAGATTGGTTCGACAGGGCATGGAAGGGCTACACCTTC
CDR3aa: CASSQDWFDRAWKGYTF

v_gene: TRBV11-2
j_gene: TRBJ2-1
abundance: .
d_gene: .
CDR3nt: TGTGCCAGCAGCTTAGAGGGTGCAGGCAACTACAATGAGCAGTTCTTC
CDR3aa: CASSLEGAGNYNEQFF

v_gene: TRBV18
j_gene: TRBJ2-1
abundance: .
d_gene: .
CDR3nt: TGTGCCAGCTCACCGAACCTTGGACGGGATGAGCAGTTCTTC
CDR3aa: CASSPNLGRDEQFF

v_gene: TRBV7-8
j_gene: TRBJ2-5
abundance: .
d_gene: TRBD2
CDR3nt: TGTGCCAGCAGCTCCGGACTAGCGGAAGAGACCCAGTACTTC
CDR3aa: CASSSGLAEETQYF

v_gene: TRBV11-1
j_gene: TRBJ2-7
abundance: .
d_gene: .
CDR3nt: TGTGCCAGCAGCTTAGTTGGAGGGGACTCCTACGAGCAGTACTTC
CDR3aa: CASSLVGGDSYEQYF

v_gene: TRBV5-1
j_gene: TRBJ2-5
abundance: .
d_gene: .
CDR3nt: TGCGCCAGCAGCTTGGATCCAGGGGAGGAGACCCAGTACTTC
CDR3aa: CASSLDPGEETQYF

v_gene: TRBV30
j_gene: TRBJ2-1
abundance: .
d_gene: TRBD2
CDR3nt: TGTGCCTGGAGGGGGGTAGCGGGTTACTCCTACAATGAGCAGTTCTTC
CDR3aa: CAWRGVAGYSYNEQFF

v_gene: TRBV7-9
j_gene: TRBJ2-3
abundance: .
d_gene: TRBD2
CDR3nt: TGTGCCAGCAGCCGCGGACTAGCGGGCCTTCTCACAGATACGCAGTATTTT
CDR3aa: CASSRGLAGLLTDTQYF

v_gene: TRBV29-1
j_gene: TRBJ1-2
abundance: .
d_gene: TRBD1
CDR3nt: TGCAGCGTTATTAAGGGGGCCGGGAACTATGGCTACACCTTC
CDR3aa: CSVIKGAGNYGYTF

v_gene: TRBV30
j_gene: TRBJ2-7
abundance: once
d_gene: .
CDR3nt: TGTGCCTGGAGAATGACAGCACAAAACGAGCAGTACTTC
CDR3aa: CAWRMTAQNEQYF

v_gene: TRBV5-1
j_gene: TRBJ2-5
abundance: .
d_gene: TRBD1
CDR3nt: TGCGCCAGCAGCTTGGGGGGACAGGGCGGAACGGAGACCCAGTACTTC
CDR3aa: CASSLGGQGGTETQYF

v_gene: TRBV6-5
j_gene: TRBJ1-5
abundance: .
d_gene: .
CDR3nt: TGTGCCAGCAGTCCAGGGGTTGGGCAGCCCCAGCATTTT
CDR3aa: CASSPGVGQPQHF

v_gene: TRBV5-3
j_gene: TRBJ2-7
abundance: .
d_gene: TRBD2
CDR3nt: TGTGCCAGCAGCCCGGGACTAGCTAGCTCCTACGAGCAGTACTTC
CDR3aa: CASSPGLASSYEQYF

v_gene: TRBV11-2
j_gene: TRBJ1-2
abundance: .
d_gene: .
CDR3nt: TGTGCCAGCAGCTTAGTTCCAGATAACTATGGCTACACCTTC
CDR3aa: CASSLVPDNYGYTF

v_gene: TRBV2
j_gene: TRBJ1-1
abundance: .
d_gene: .
CDR3nt: TGTGCCAGCACCTACCAGGCCCGAGTAAACACTGAAGCTTTCTTT
CDR3aa: CASTYQARVNTEAFF

v_gene: TRBV5-1
j_gene: TRBJ2-3
abundance: .
d_gene: TRBD2
CDR3nt: TGCGCCAGCAGCTCAGGGACTAGCGGGTCCGTCACAGATACGCAGTATTTT
CDR3aa: CASSSGTSGSVTDTQYF

v_gene: TRBV7-9
j_gene: TRBJ1-2
abundance: .
d_gene: TRBD1
CDR3nt: TGTGCCAGCAGCCCCCGGACAGGGGACTACTATGGCTACACCTTC
CDR3aa: CASSPRTGDYYGYTF

v_gene: TRBV4-1
j_gene: TRBJ2-2
abundance: .
d_gene: .
CDR3nt: TGCGCCAGCAGCCAAGCGGGACTTACCACCGGGGAGCTGTTTTTT
CDR3aa: CASSQAGLTTGELFF

v_gene: TRBV6-5
j_gene: TRBJ2-7
abundance: .
d_gene: TRBD2
CDR3nt: TGTGCCAGCAGTTACCCAGCGGGAGGCGAGCAGTACTTC
CDR3aa: CASSYPAGGEQYF

v_gene: TRBV4-2
j_gene: TRBJ2-7
abundance: .
d_gene: .
CDR3nt: TGTGCCAGCAGCAGGGCGGCCAGCTCCTACGAGCAGTACTTC
CDR3aa: CASSRAASSYEQYF

v_gene: TRBV6-5
j_gene: TRBJ2-5
abundance: .
d_gene: .
CDR3nt: TGTGCCAGGTGGGAGTCGGTGTTTTGGGAGACCCAGTACTTC
CDR3aa: CARWESVFWETQYF